This record looks at one T cell receptor beta chain sequence and its context. No antigen is known for it. These data originate in a study of T cell responses to AZD1222 COVID-19 vaccine. Regarding the study as a whole: Nearly half of the spike-specific TCRs reportedly recognize variant regions that carry no mutations. Sampling captured repertoires only after the peak T cell response.

Repertoires were generated with immunoSEQ multiplex PCR, while TCRdb's copy carries only in-frame clones and drops some. The data show about 150,000 clones, about 93% seen once. Trimming shortened V by 8 bases and J by 3 bases, and 8 bases separated the two germline ends. Germline V gene data show CDR1 as SGHAT and CDR2 as FQNNGV. The CDR3 has 11 amino acids. This specimen consisted of peripheral blood, obtained 28 days after the second AZD1222 dose. This receptor was identified in an adult who received the AZD1222 COVID-19 vaccine. The J gene is TRBJ2-7, the V gene TRBV11-2, with D perhaps matching TRBD2 (6 bases). In DNA, the CDR3 is TGTGCCAGCGGGGGGATCTACGAGCAGTACTTC. Translated: CASGGIYEQYF.